This entry features one T cell receptor (beta chain) sequence. This clone's antigen is unknown. Relative to the germline gene, one junction end is altered; a read error may explain this. From its cysteine to its phenylalanine, the CDR3 spans 14 amino acids. The read is trimmed to its CDR3 DNA, 42 bases read in frame from base 1. Taken from the germline V gene, the CDR1 and CDR2 loops are ENHRY and SYGVKD. This entry comes from a study of blood T cells in healthy people across ages (dated by TCRdb to 2015 to 2017). Some background on the complete study: In model experiments, template switching captured roughly one uniquely barcoded TCR beta cDNA molecule for every two T cells. To track age-related changes in TCR beta repertoire diversity, the study relied on deep sequencing normalized with unique cDNA molecular identifiers. To avoid experimental bias, donors of different ages were randomly spread across the sequencing lanes. Two additional independent replicas of 1 million unique cDNA reads from the same blood draw were analyzed for two donors (one aged 18 to 30 and one aged 80 or older). Four age groups were formed from the donors: young (average approximately 16 years), middle-aged (more than 35), aged (over 55) and long-lived (around 82).

The 35 to 40 donors, aged about 6 to 90 years, were systemically healthy Caucasian individuals from Russia. Ten milliliters of peripheral blood were drawn from each donor into EDTA-treated Vacutainer tubes. PBMCs were isolated by Ficoll-Paque density-gradient centrifugation, with at least 7 million obtained per sample. Trizol reagent was used to extract total RNA from the PBMCs, yielding at least 5 micrograms per sample. The percentages of naive CD45RAhigh/CD27high T cells were determined by flow cytometry on a PBMC aliquot from every donor. Results the study describes overall, beyond this receptor: The percentage of naive T cells measured by flow cytometry correlated strongly with observed TCR beta diversity. Because donor CMV infection status was unknown, age-related changes in expanded clonotypes were potentially confounded. The long-lived group showed more naive CD4+ T cells, fewer expanded clones and increased TCR diversity than the aged group, suggesting age selection. Observed TCR beta diversity per million T cells fell roughly linearly with age, and a significant reduction was already apparent by age about 38. Conclusive comparison of naive and antigen-experienced compartments was prevented by the profiling of bulk unsorted PBMCs. Total diversity estimates from one million sequenced T cells were considered lower bounds and underestimates.

The library was prepared using 5' RACE. The data were produced on an Illumina HiSeq 2500. A second 7 to 11 cycle PCR used a sample-barcoded 5' primer and a J-beta primer mix. A template-switch 5' adaptor carrying 12 random nucleotides introduced a unique molecular identifier onto each TCR beta cDNA molecule. At least 2.5 million CDR3-containing paired-end reads were obtained from each sample. First-strand cDNA was synthesized from all RNA with the Mint cDNA synthesis kit, primed by a TRBC-specific oligonucleotide. All cDNA was treated with uracil-DNA glycosylase and then went through a first 18-cycle PCR with the universal primers M1SS and BC2_uni_R. Per the source publication's procedure: For normalization, 1 million high-quality reads were randomly selected from each sample, with every read carrying a distinct molecular identifier. Reads sharing molecular identifiers were discarded rather than binned into consensus sequences. MiTCR, set to a Q25 quality threshold and the strictest error-elimination algorithm, was used for CDR3 identification, clonotype clustering and error correction. A nonparametric unseen species model with Euler transformation was used to estimate a lower bound on total TCR beta diversity. The raw public data were reprocessed by TCRdb itself: fastp quality trimming at Q25, MiXCR clonotype calling, in-frame beta chains only. One record per CDR3 amino acid sequence lists the most common genes and DNA. TCRdb's processing, not the authors' own work, is the source of the V and J calls. Present in this sample are roughly 1,500,000 distinct CDR3 sequences, 30% to 35% of which were seen just once. Of the sample, about 11% is held by the ten largest clones.

Specimen: blood. This receptor was identified in a woman in her twenties or thirties in good health. Recombination joined TRBV10-3 with TRBJ2-7; the junction holds 7 bases that match TRBD1. CDR3 loop: CVIKPGQHSYEQYF. The DNA sequence follows: TGTGTCATCAAGCCGGGACAGCACTCCTACGAGCAGTACTTC.